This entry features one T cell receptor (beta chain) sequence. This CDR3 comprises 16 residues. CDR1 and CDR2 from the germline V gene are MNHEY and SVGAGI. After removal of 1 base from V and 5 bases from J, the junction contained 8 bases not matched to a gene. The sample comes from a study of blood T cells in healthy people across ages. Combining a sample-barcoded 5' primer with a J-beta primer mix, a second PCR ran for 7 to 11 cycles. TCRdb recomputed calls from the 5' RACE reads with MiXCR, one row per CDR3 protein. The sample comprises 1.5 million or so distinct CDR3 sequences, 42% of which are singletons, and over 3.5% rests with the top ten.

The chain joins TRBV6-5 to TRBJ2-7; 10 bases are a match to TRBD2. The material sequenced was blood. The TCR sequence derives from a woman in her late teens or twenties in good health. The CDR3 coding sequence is TGTGCCAGCAGTTACTTTCCCGGGACTAGCGTCCACGAGCAGTACTTC. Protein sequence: CASSYFPGTSVHEQYF.